This T cell receptor (beta chain) was captured by sequencing in a study of cytomegalovirus exposure and HLA in healthy donors. Study results and caveats: Published work reported that the classifier diagnosed cytomegalovirus status with high specificity and sensitivity.

The CDR3 is 16 residues long. The ends lost 5 bases at V and 5 bases at J; junction bases unmatched: 9. Germline values: CDR1 LNHDA, CDR2 SQIVND (reference sequence). With respect to this clone: Its antigen is not known.

Researchers ran the PCR with 60 Vbeta and 13 Jbeta primers. TCRdb's table, derived via immunoSEQ multiplex PCR, lists solely in-frame clones and lacks some. Among 110,000 to 150,000 clones, around 72% were seen once, and the ten largest hold over 2%. The chain uses TRBV19 and TRBJ2-5; 12 bases fit TRBD2. The TCR originated in a man aged 40-49 years in good health and CMV-seronegative. Sequencing was performed on PBMCs. Written as DNA, the CDR3 is TGTGCCAGTAGTGTTAACCCGGGACTAGCGGGTGAGACCCAGTACTTC. Amino acids: CASSVNPGLAGETQYF.